The clone carrying this T cell receptor beta chain has at least ten counts. Lactation, pregnancy, other autoimmune disease or uncontrolled infection led to exclusion of patients. This entry comes from a study of T cells in Graves' hyperthyroidism and ophthalmopathy. RNA transcripts provided the source from which TCR beta CDR3 regions were amplified. The TCR CDR3 was amplified in a first-round RT-PCR using the HTBI primer set. One entry per CDR3 protein results from TCRdb running MiXCR on the multiplex PCR reads. Of more than 650,000 distinct CDR3 sequences in the sample, around 15% were seen once. Input material: blood. The receptor's source is a woman younger than 30 with Graves' hyperthyroidism.

DNA of the CDR3: TGTGCCAGCAGCGTAATGGACTCCGGACAAGTGCAGTACTTC. It codes for CASSVMDSGQVQYF. The gene calls are TRBV9 and TRBJ2-7; D possibly matches TRBD1 or TRBD2 (5 bases each). This CDR3 is built from 14 residues. Trimming removed 1 base at V and 9 bases at J, with 17 bases between. The germline V gene has CDR1 SGDLS and CDR2 YYNGEE.